The entry below describes one TCR beta chain. Its antigen is unknown. Profiling relied on immunoSEQ multiplex PCR, and the TCRdb table lists in-frame clones only, not all of them. The data show some 120,000 clones, roughly 85% seen once. The time point was: baseline pretreatment blood. The sample's treatment: 15 Gy SBRT to primary tumor, nephrectomy 4 weeks later. Serial blood draws occurred at baseline and 2 and 4 weeks post-SBRT. The source of the sample is a study of radiation and T cells in renal cell carcinoma. Study-wide findings and caveats: Top tumor clonotypes rose in blood 2 weeks post-radiation, then contracted.

The receptor's source is a woman aged 55-69 years with renal cell carcinoma. The sample consisted of blood, taken from a patient whose treatment included radiotherapy and nephrectomy.

The CDR3 DNA is TGTGCCAGCAGTTTATCGAGTGGAAGGGAAGCTTTCTTT. It is translated as CASSLSSGREAFF. The chain uses TRBV27 and TRBJ1-1; no clear D. Trimming removed 0 bases at V and 8 bases at J, with 10 bases between. In germline, CDR1 is MNHEY, CDR2 SMNVEV (reference sequence). The CDR3 consists of 13 residues.